A single T cell receptor (beta chain) is shown here with its context. These data originate in a study of technical replicates of blood from a handful of donors. Using immunoSEQ multiplex PCR, the repertoire was profiled, and TCRdb retains in-frame clones only, with some absent. The sample includes some 67,000 clones, roughly 98% of them seen just once. The source material was T cells isolated from PBMCs. This receptor was taken from a human donor in good health.

For the CDR3, the DNA is TGTGCCAGCAGTTACTCGACTTGGGGGGGGGAGACCCAGTACTTC. Protein sequence: CASSYSTWGGETQYF. V gene TRBV6-5 combines with J gene TRBJ2-5; 7 nucleotides line up with TRBD2. In germline, CDR1 is MNHEY, CDR2 SVGAGI. The CDR3 runs 15 residues. With V trimmed by 0 bases and J by 5 bases, 6 bases remained unmatched.